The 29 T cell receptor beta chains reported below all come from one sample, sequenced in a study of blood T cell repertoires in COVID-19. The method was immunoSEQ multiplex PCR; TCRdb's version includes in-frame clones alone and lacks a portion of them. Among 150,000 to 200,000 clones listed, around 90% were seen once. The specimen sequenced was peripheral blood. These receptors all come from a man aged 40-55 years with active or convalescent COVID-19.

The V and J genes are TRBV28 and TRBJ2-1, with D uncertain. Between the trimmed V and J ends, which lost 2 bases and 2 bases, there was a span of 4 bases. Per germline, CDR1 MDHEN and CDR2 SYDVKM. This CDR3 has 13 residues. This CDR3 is CASSLDTYNEQFF. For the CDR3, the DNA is TGTGCCAGCAGTTTAGACACCTACAATGAGCAGTTCTTC.

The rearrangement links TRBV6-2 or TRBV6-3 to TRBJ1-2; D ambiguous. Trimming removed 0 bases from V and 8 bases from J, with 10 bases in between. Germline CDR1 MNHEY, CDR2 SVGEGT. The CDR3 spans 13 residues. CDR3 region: CASSYSKRRGYTF. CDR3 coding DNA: TGTGCCAGCAGTTACTCGAAAAGGAGAGGCTACACCTTC.

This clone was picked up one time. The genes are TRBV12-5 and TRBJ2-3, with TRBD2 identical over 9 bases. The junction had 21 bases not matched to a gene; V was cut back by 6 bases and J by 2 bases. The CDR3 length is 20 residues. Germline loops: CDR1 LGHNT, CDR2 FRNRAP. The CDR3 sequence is CASGFSTSDGLAGFTDTQYF. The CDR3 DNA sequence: TGTGCTAGTGGCTTCTCCACGTCAGACGGGCTAGCGGGGTTCACAGATACGCAGTATTTT.

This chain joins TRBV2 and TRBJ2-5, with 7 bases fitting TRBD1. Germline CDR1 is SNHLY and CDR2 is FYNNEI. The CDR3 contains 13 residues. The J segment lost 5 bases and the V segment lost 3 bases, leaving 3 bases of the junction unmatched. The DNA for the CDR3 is TGTGCCAGCAGTGAGAGGGGGCGGGAGACCCAGTACTTC. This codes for CASSERGRETQYF. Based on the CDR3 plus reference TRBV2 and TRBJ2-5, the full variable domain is EPEVTQTPSHQVTQMGQEVILRCVPISNHLYFYWYRQILGQKVEFLVSFYNNEISEKSEIFDDQFSVERPDGSNFTLKIRSTKLEDSAMYFCASSERGRETQYFGPGTRLLVL.

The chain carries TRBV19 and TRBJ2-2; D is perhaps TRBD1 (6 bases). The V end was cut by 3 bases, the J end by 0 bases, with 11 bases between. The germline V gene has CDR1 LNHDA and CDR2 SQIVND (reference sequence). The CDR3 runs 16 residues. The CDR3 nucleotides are TGTGCCAGTAGTATTTTATGGACAGCGAACACCGGGGAGCTGTTTTTT. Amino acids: CASSILWTANTGELFF. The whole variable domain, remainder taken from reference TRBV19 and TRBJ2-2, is DGGITQSPKYLFRKEGQNVTLSCEQNLNHDAMYWYRQDPGQGLRLIYYSQIVNDFQKGDIAEGYSVSREKKESFPLTVTSAQKNPTAFYLCASSILWTANTGELFFGEGSRLTVL.

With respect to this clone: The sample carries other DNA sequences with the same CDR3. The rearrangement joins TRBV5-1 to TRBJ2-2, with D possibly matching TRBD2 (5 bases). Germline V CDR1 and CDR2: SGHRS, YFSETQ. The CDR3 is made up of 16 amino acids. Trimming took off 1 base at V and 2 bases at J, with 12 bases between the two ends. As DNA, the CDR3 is TGCGCCAGCAGCTTGAGTCTAGCTGTTAACACCGGGGAGCTGTTTTTT. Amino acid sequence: CASSLSLAVNTGELFF.

The DNA for the CDR3 is TGTGCCAGCAGCTTGGAGGGGGCCTTAGGACAATCAGAGACCCAGTACTTC. It specifies CASSLEGALGQSETQYF. The chain couples TRBV5-6 to TRBJ2-5, with 7 positions matching TRBD1. V lost 0 bases to trimming and J lost 4 bases; unmatched junction nucleotides: 12. Germline loops: CDR1 SGHDT, CDR2 YYEEEE. The CDR3 totals 17 residues.

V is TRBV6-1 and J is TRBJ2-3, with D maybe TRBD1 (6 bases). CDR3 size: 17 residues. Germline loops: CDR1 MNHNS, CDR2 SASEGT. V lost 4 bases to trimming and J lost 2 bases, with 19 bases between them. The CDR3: CASSGIQGVGYTDTQYF. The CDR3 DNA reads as TGTGCCAGCAGTGGGATACAGGGCGTCGGCTACACAGATACGCAGTATTTT.

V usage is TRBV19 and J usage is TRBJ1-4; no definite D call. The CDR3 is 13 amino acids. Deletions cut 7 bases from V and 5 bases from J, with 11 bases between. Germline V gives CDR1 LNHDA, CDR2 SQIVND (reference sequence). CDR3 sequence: CASNLRENEKLFF. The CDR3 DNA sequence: TGTGCCAGTAACTTACGGGAGAATGAAAAACTGTTTTTT.

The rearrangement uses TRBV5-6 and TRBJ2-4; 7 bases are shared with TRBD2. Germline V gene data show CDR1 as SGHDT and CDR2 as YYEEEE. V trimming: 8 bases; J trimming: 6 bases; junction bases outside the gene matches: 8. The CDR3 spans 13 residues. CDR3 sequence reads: CASRVGGRNIQYF. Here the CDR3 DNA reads TGTGCCAGTCGAGTCGGCGGGAGAAACATTCAGTACTTC.

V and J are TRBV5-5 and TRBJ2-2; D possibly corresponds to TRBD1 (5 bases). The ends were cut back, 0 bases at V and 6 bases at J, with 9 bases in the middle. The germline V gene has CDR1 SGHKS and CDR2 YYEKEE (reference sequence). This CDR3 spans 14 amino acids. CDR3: CASSLEGVAGELFF. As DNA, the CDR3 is TGTGCCAGCAGCTTGGAAGGGGTCGCCGGGGAGCTGTTTTTT. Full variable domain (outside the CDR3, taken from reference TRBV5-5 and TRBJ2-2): DAGVTQSPTHLIKTRGQQVTLRCSPISGHKSVSWYQQVLGQGPQFIFQYYEKEERGRGNFPDRFSARQFPNYSSELNVNALLLGDSALYLCASSLEGVAGELFFGEGSRLTVL.

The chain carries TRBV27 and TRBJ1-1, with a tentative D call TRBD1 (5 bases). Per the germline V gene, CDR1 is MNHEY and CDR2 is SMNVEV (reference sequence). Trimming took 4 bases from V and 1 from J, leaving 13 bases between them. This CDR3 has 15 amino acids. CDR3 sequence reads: CASSSLQEKNTEAFF. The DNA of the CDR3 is TGTGCCAGCAGTTCCTTACAGGAAAAGAACACTGAAGCTTTCTTT.

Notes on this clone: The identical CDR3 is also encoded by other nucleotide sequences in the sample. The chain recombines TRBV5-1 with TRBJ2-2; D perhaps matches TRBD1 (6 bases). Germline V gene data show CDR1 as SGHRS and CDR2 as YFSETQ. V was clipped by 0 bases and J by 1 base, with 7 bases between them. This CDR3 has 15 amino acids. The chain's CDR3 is CASSLAQGNTGELFF. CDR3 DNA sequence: TGCGCCAGCAGCTTGGCACAGGGGAACACCGGGGAGCTGTTTTTT. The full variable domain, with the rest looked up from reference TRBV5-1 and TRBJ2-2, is KAGVTQTPRYLIKTRGQQVTLSCSPISGHRSVSWYQQTPGQGLQFLFEYFSETQRNKGNFPGRFSGRQFSNSRSEMNVSTLELGDSALYLCASSLAQGNTGELFFGEGSRLTVL.

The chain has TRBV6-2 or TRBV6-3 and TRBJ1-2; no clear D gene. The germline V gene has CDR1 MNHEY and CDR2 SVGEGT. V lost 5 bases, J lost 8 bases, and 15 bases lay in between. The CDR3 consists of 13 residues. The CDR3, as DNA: TGTGCCAGCAGTAATACGAGGGTTAAGGGCTACACCTTC. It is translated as CASSNTRVKGYTF.

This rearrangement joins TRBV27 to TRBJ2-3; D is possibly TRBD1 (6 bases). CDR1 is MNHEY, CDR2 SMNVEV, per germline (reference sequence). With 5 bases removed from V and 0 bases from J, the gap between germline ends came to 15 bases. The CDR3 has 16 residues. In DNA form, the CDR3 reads TGTGCCAGCAGTCCGATAACAGGGATTAGCACAGATACGCAGTATTTT. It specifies CASSPITGISTDTQYF.

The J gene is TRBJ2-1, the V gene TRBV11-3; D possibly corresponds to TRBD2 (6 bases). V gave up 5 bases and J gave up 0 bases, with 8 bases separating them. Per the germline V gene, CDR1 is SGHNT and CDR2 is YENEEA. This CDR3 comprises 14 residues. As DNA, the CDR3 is TGTGCCAGCAGCCCGGGGGACTCCTACAATGAGCAGTTCTTC. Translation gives CASSPGDSYNEQFF.

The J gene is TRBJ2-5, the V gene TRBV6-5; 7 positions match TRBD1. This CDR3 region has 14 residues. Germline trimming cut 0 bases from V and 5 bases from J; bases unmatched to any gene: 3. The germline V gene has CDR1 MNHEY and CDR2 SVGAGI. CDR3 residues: CASSYSTGFETQYF. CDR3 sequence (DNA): TGTGCCAGCAGTTACTCGACAGGGTTCGAGACCCAGTACTTC.

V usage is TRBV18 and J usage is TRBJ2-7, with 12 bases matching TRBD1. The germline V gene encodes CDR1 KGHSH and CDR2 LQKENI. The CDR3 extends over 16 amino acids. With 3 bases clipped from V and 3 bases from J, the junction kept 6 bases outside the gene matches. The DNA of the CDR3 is TGTGCCAGCTCACCTAAGGGGACAGGGGGCTACTACGAGCAGTACTTC. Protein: CASSPKGTGGYYEQYF.

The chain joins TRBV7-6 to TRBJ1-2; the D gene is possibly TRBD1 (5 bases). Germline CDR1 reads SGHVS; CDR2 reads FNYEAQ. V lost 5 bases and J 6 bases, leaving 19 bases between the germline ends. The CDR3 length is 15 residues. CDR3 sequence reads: CASSNNPAGNDGYTF. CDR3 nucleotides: TGTGCCAGCAGCAATAATCCGGCAGGGAATGATGGCTACACCTTC. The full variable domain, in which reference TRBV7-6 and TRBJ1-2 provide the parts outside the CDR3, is GAGVSQSPRYKVTKRGQDVALRCDPISGHVSLYWYRQALGQGPEFLTYFNYEAQQDKSGLPNDRFSAERPEGSISTLTIQRTEQRDSAMYRCASSNNPAGNDGYTFGSGTRLTVV.

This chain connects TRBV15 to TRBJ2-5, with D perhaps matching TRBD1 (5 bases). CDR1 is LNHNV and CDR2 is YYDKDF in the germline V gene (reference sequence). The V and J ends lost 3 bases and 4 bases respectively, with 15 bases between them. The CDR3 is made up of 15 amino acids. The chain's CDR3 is CATSSRGPGAETQYF. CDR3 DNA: TGTGCCACCAGCAGTAGGGGCCCTGGGGCAGAGACCCAGTACTTC.

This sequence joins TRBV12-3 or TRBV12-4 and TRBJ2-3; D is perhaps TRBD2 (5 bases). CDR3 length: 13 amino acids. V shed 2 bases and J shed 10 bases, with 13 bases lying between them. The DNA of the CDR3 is TGTGCCAGCAGTTTAAGGCCCCGGGATGCGCAGTATTTT. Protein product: CASSLRPRDAQYF.

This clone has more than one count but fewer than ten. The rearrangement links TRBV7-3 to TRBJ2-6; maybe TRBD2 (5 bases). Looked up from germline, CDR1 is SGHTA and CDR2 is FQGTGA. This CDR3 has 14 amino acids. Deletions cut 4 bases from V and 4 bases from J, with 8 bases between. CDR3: CASSSSGGANVLTF. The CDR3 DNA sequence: TGTGCCAGCAGCTCCTCGGGAGGGGCCAACGTCCTGACTTTC.

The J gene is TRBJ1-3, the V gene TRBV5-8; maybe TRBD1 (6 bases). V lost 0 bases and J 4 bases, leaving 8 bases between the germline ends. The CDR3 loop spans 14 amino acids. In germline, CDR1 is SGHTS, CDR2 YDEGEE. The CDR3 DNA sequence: TGTGCCAGCAGCTTGGAACAGGGAGGAAACACCATATATTTT. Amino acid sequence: CASSLEQGGNTIYF.

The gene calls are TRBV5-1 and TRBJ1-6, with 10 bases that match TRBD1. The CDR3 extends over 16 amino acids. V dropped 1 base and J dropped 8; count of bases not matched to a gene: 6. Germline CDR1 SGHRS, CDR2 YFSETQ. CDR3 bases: TGCGCCAGCAGCTTGTTTGGGACAGGGGATGATTCACCCCTCCACTTT. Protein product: CASSLFGTGDDSPLHF.

CDR3 loop: CASSLVLGPQETQYF. The CDR3 coding sequence is TGCGCCAGCAGCTTGGTGCTGGGCCCGCAAGAGACCCAGTACTTC. The V call is TRBV5-1, the J call TRBJ2-5; D is unclear. Trimming left V 0 bases short and J 2 bases short, with 11 bases between. Germline CDR1 reads SGHRS; CDR2 reads YFSETQ. The CDR3 runs to 15 residues. The entire variable domain, with the rest obtained from reference TRBV5-1 and TRBJ2-5, is as follows: KAGVTQTPRYLIKTRGQQVTLSCSPISGHRSVSWYQQTPGQGLQFLFEYFSETQRNKGNFPGRFSGRQFSNSRSEMNVSTLELGDSALYLCASSLVLGPQETQYFGPGTRLLVL.

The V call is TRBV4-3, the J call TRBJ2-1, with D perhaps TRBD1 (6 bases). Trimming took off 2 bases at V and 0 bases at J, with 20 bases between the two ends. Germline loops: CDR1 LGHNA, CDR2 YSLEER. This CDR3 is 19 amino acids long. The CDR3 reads CASSQRRVSGQSSYNEQFF. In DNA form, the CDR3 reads TGCGCCAGCAGCCAAAGAAGGGTGTCCGGACAGAGCTCCTACAATGAGCAGTTCTTC.

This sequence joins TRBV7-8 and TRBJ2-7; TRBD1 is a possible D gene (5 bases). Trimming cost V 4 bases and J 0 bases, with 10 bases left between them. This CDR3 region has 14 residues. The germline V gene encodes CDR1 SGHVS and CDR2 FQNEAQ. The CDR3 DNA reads TGTGCCAGCAGCTCAAGGACACTCTCCTACGAGCAGTACTTC. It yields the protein CASSSRTLSYEQYF.

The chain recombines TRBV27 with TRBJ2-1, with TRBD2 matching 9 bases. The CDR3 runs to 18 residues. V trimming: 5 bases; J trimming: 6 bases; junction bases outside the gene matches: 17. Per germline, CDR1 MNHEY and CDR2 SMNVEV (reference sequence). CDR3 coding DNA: TGTGCCAGCAGTGAACCCTCCTCTGGGCGGGGGGGCTTCAATGAGCAGTTCTTC. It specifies CASSEPSSGRGGFNEQFF.

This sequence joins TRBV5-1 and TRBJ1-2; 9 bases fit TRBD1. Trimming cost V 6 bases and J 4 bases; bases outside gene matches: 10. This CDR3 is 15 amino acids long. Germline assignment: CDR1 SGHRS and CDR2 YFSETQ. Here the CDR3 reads CASTRTTGGSYGYTF. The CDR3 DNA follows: TGCGCCAGCACGAGAACGACAGGGGGTAGCTATGGCTACACCTTC.